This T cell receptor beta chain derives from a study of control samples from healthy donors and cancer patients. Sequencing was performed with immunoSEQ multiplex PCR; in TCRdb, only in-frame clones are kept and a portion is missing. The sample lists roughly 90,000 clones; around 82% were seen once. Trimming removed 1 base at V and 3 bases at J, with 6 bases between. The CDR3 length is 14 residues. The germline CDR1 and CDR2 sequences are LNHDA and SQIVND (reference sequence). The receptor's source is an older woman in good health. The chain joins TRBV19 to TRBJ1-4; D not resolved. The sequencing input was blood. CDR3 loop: CASSIAGPNEKLFF. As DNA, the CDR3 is TGTGCCAGTAGTATAGCTGGCCCTAATGAAAAACTGTTTTTT.